Shown below are 32 T cell receptor beta chains from a single sample sequenced in a study of metastatic and nonmetastatic thyroid tumors. No treatment had been given to any patient before thyroid surgery. TCRdb re-called the PCR reads via MiXCR. Seen here are about 33,000 clones, about 17% observed once, and the top ten hold more than 4%. Sequenced: blood. Receptor source: a female donor with papillary thyroid cancer or a benign thyroid nodule (not recorded which). Some clones in this sample may be carry-over from other donors' samples.

Worth noting for this clone: The junction and the germline gene differ at one end; a read error may be behind it. The CDR3 coding sequence is TGCGCCAGCACCCCGATGAGACAGGGGGCGAAATTTGACAATGAGCATTTCTTC. It specifies CASTPMRQGAKFDNEHFF. The V call is TRBV5-1, the J call TRBJ2-1, with 10 bases aligning to TRBD1. The CDR3 runs 18 residues. Germline V gene sequence: CDR1 SGHRS, CDR2 YFSETQ.

This clone was counted at least ten times. The CDR3 here is CSASQGGETQYF. The CDR3 nucleotides are TGCAGTGCTAGCCAGGGTGGGGAGACCCAGTACTTC. The chain joins TRBV20-1 to TRBJ2-5; TRBD1 is a possible D gene (5 bases). CDR1 is DFQATT and CDR2 is SNEGSKA in the germline V gene (reference sequence). This CDR3 has 12 residues. With 3 bases removed from V and 5 bases from J, the gap between germline ends came to 10 bases.

Judged by abundance, this clone is medium-sized (0.01 to 0.1%). J is TRBJ2-7 and V is TRBV6-1; D remains ambiguous. This CDR3 is 14 amino acids long. Germline-derived CDR1 and CDR2 are MNHNS and SASEGT. Trimming removed 7 bases at V and 1 base at J, with 14 bases between. The CDR3 spells CASNTQAGSYEQYF. The CDR3 nucleotides read TGTGCCAGCAACACGCAGGCTGGATCCTACGAGCAGTACTTC.

This clone showed up many times. The gene calls are TRBV4-1 and TRBJ2-2, with D perhaps TRBD2 (6 bases). CDR3 length: 16 residues. CDR1 MGHRA and CDR2 YSYEKL come from the germline V gene. Trimming removed 1 base at V and 3 bases at J, with 12 bases between. The chain's CDR3 is CASSQVYGSDTGELFF. The CDR3, as DNA: TGCGCCAGCAGCCAAGTTTACGGGAGCGACACCGGGGAGCTGTTTTTT.

A word on this clone: Because it lacks the conserved phenylalanine or tryptophan at the end, this CDR3 is likely a read error. For the CDR3, the DNA is TGCGCCAGCAGCTCCTTGTTGGGTAACACTGAAGCTTTCCTT. This sequence encodes CASSSLLGNTEAFL. The chain links TRBV4-3 to TRBJ1-1, with D uncertain. Germline V gene lookup returns CDR1 LGHNA and CDR2 YSLEER. V lost 5 bases and J lost 2, with 12 bases in between. This CDR3 has 14 residues.

Many counts were recorded for this clone. This chain's CDR3 is CASRRTGEVTQYF. The CDR3 region has the DNA TGTGCCAGCAGGCGGACAGGGGAAGTTACGCAGTATTTT. The chain is built from TRBV27 and TRBJ2-3; 9 bases are shared with TRBD1. This CDR3 has 13 amino acids. The V gene's germline CDR1 is MNHEY and CDR2 SMNVEV (reference sequence). J was trimmed by 8 bases and V by 6 bases; bases with no gene match: 6.

This chain joins TRBV7-3 and TRBJ2-2; D not certain. Trimming pared 3 bases from V and 4 bases from J, leaving 12 bases between. From germline, CDR1 is SGHTA and CDR2 FQGTGA. CDR3 length: 15 amino acids. The CDR3 region has the DNA TGTGCCAGCAGCTTCGGGTCAGGTGGCACCGGGGAGCTGTTTTTT. This encodes CASSFGSGGTGELFF.

As for this clone: A much larger clonotype is one base distant, so this may be a read error. The chain carries TRBV7-3 and TRBJ2-1, with D maybe TRBD2 (6 bases). The germline CDR1 and CDR2 sequences are SGHTA and FQGTGA. This CDR3 region has 15 residues. The CDR3 coding sequence is TGTGACGGCAGCCTTGACGGGAGCTCCTACAATGAGCAGTTCTTC. Translation: CDGSLDGSSYNEQFF.

This clone was seen many times. The chain has TRBV19 and TRBJ1-6; D not resolved. Germline V gene lookup returns CDR1 LNHDA and CDR2 SQIVND (reference sequence). The CDR3 contains 13 residues. Trimming shortened V by 6 bases and J by 6 bases, and 9 bases separated the two germline ends. CDR3 sequence reads: CASRMQVNSPLHF. The CDR3 coding sequence is TGTGCCAGTAGGATGCAGGTTAATTCACCCCTCCACTTT.

This clone was seen many times. The chain recombines TRBV6-1 with TRBJ2-5, with no clear D. Trimming removed 7 bases from V and 1 base from J, with 10 bases in between. The CDR3 runs 13 residues. The germline V gene encodes CDR1 MNHNS and CDR2 SASEGT. The CDR3, as DNA: TGTGCCAGCAAGAAACAGACCCAAGAGACCCAGTACTTC. This codes for CASKKQTQETQYF.

This clone was recorded at least ten times. V and J are TRBV7-9 and TRBJ1-1; 9 positions match TRBD1. After removal of 4 bases from V and 6 bases from J, the junction contained 9 bases not matched to a gene. Per germline, CDR1 SEHNR and CDR2 FQNEAQ (reference sequence). The CDR3 runs to 15 residues. In DNA form, the CDR3 reads TGTGCCAGCAGCTGGGGGACAGGGAACGGCGCTGAAGCTTTCTTT. Translation gives CASSWGTGNGAEAFF. Supplemented by reference TRBV7-9 and TRBJ1-1, the full variable domain reads DTGVSQNPRHKITKRGQNVTFRCDPISEHNRLYWYRQTLGQGPEFLTYFQNEAQLEKSRLLSDRFSAERPKGSFSTLEIQRTEQGDSAMYLCASSWGTGNGAEAFFGQGTRLTVV.

To note about this clone: Given a much more abundant clone one base away, this may be a read error. This sample also contains other DNA sequences that code for the same CDR3. This chain connects TRBV29-1 to TRBJ2-2; D is unclear. The length of the CDR3 is 11 residues. Germline CDR1 and CDR2: SQVTM and ANQGSEA. Trimming stripped 4 bases from V and 5 bases from J, with 5 bases between. The CDR3 spells CSVVVTGELFF. Written as DNA, the CDR3 is TGCAGCGTTGTGGTTACCGGGGAGCTGTTTTTT.

In its sample, this clone was seen many times. V and J are TRBV2 and TRBJ1-1; D is undetermined. CDR1 is SNHLY and CDR2 is FYNNEI in the germline V gene. V was shortened by 8 bases and J by 3 bases, with 13 bases between the two germline ends. CDR3 size: 13 residues. This CDR3 reads CASSKGRDTEAFF. The CDR3 coding sequence is TGTGCCAGCTCAAAAGGACGTGACACTGAAGCTTTCTTT.

This clone occurred a few times. CDR3 coding DNA: TGTGCCAGTAGTGTATCGGGGGTCAACTATGGCTACACCTTC. As protein: CASSVSGVNYGYTF. The rearrangement joins TRBV28 to TRBJ1-2; TRBD1 might be the D (5 bases). This CDR3 spans 14 amino acids. CDR1 is MDHEN and CDR2 is SYDVKM in the germline V gene. V was shortened by 9 bases and J by 2 bases, with 16 bases between the two germline ends.

This clone has ten or more counts. The chain has TRBV28 and TRBJ1-6; TRBD1 might be the D (5 bases). The germline V and J ends were trimmed by 8 bases and 4 bases, with 12 bases remaining between them. This CDR3 has 14 residues. CDR1 and CDR2 from the germline V gene are MDHEN and SYDVKM. The CDR3 nucleotides are TGTGCCAGCGTAAGGGGCCAGTATAATTCACCCCTCCACTTT. Its translation: CASVRGQYNSPLHF. The full variable domain, its missing parts supplied by reference TRBV28 and TRBJ1-6, is DVKVTQSSRYLVKRTGEKVFLECVQDMDHENMFWYRQDPGLGLRLIYFSYDVKMKEKGDIPEGYSVSREKKERFSLILESASTNQTSMYLCASVRGQYNSPLHFGNGTRLTVT.

This clone came up many times. The chain joins TRBV25-1 to TRBJ2-7; maybe TRBD1 (6 bases). CDR3 length: 14 amino acids. Germline CDR1 is MGHDK and CDR2 is SYGVNS. V lost 4 bases to trimming and J lost 3 bases, with 13 bases between them. Here the CDR3 reads CASSGRDKIYEQYF. CDR3 DNA: TGTGCCAGCAGTGGCCGGGACAAGATCTACGAGCAGTACTTC.

Many counts were recorded for this clone. The chain couples TRBV2 to TRBJ2-3; 8 positions match TRBD2. With V trimmed by 8 bases and J by 5 bases, 9 bases remained unmatched. CDR1 is SNHLY, CDR2 FYNNEI, per germline. CDR3 length equals 14 residues. CDR3 coding DNA: TGTGCCAGCCAACAGCGGGGGTGGATAGATACGCAGTATTTT. This gives the protein CASQQRGWIDTQYF.

This clone was detected a few times. A much larger clonotype is one base distant, so this may be a read error. The chain employs TRBV5-6 and TRBJ1-1; 9 positions agree with TRBD1. The CDR3 totals 14 residues. Germline V gene sequence: CDR1 SGHDT, CDR2 YYEEEE. The CDR3 nucleotides are TGTGCCAGCAGCCCCGGGACAGGGAACACTGAAGCTTCCTTT. Amino acids: CASSPGTGNTEASF.

This clone counts as medium-sized. The J gene is TRBJ2-7, the V gene TRBV7-2; D unresolved. Per the germline V gene, CDR1 is SGHTA and CDR2 is FQGNSA. The CDR3 has 12 amino acids. The V end was cut by 1 base, the J end by 1 base, with 2 bases between. CDR3 nucleotide sequence: TGTGCCAGCAGCTTAGTTTCCTACGAGCAGTACTTC. Residues: CASSLVSYEQYF. Together with reference TRBV7-2 and TRBJ2-7, the CDR3 gives the full variable domain: GAGVSQSPSNKVTEKGKDVELRCDPISGHTALYWYRQSLGQGLEFLIYFQGNSAPDKSGLPSDRFSAERTGGSVSTLTIQRTQQEDSAVYLCASSLVSYEQYFGPGTRLTVT.

By proportion, this clone is medium-sized. The gene calls are TRBV28 and TRBJ2-7, with D perhaps matching TRBD2 (5 bases). The CDR3 has 15 residues. V lost 1 base and J lost 7, with 17 bases in between. Germline V gene sequence: CDR1 MDHEN, CDR2 SYDVKM. The CDR3 protein is CASSLYGSSRGEQYF. The CDR3 DNA is TGTGCCAGCAGTTTATACGGATCGTCCAGAGGGGAGCAGTACTTC.

This clone has ten or more counts. V gene TRBV18 combines with J gene TRBJ1-4, with TRBD1 identical over 9 bases. The germline CDR1 and CDR2 sequences are KGHSH and LQKENI. With 1 base clipped from V and 6 bases from J, the junction kept 3 bases outside the gene matches. The CDR3 runs 15 residues. CDR3 DNA: TGTGCCAGCTCACCACGAACAGGGGGCGATGAAAAACTGTTTTTT. It specifies CASSPRTGGDEKLFF. The full variable domain, completed using reference TRBV18 and TRBJ1-4, is NAGVMQNPRHLVRRRGQEARLRCSPMKGHSHVYWYRQLPEEGLKFMVYLQKENIIDESGMPKERFSAEFPKEGPSILRIQQVVRGDSAAYFCASSPRTGGDEKLFFGSGTQLSVL.

To note about this clone: The junction differs from germline at one of its ends, possibly a read error. The chain uses TRBV7-2 and TRBJ1-2; D may be TRBD1 (5 bases). Germline assignment: CDR1 SGHTA and CDR2 FQGNSA. The CDR3 is 18 amino acids. DNA for the CDR3: TGTGCCAGCAGCTTAGCGCGGGGCACAGGTGATACTAGCTATGTCTACACCTTC. This codes for CASSLARGTGDTSYVYTF.

In this sample, this clone turned up many times. The V gene is TRBV20-1, the J gene TRBJ1-1; D not certain. This CDR3 has 10 amino acids. V was cut by 8 bases and J by 11 bases, with 15 bases left in between. Per germline, CDR1 DFQATT and CDR2 SNEGSKA (reference sequence). CDR3 loop: CSTSGPWAFF. The CDR3, as DNA: TGCAGTACTTCCGGCCCGTGGGCTTTCTTT.

There are many counts of this clone. CDR3: CSAGVVDVNEQFF. In nucleotides, the CDR3 is TGCAGTGCGGGCGTGGTGGACGTCAATGAGCAGTTCTTC. The chain uses TRBV20-1 and TRBJ2-1; D gene ambiguous. The CDR3 runs to 13 residues. Germline-derived CDR1 and CDR2 are DFQATT and SNEGSKA (reference sequence). Deletions cut 6 bases from V and 6 bases from J, with 15 bases between.

In this sample, this clone turned up many times. The chain has TRBV7-2 and TRBJ2-7, with D perhaps matching TRBD2 (5 bases). Trimming left V 5 bases short and J 4 bases short, with 12 bases between. CDR1 is SGHTA, CDR2 FQGNSA, per germline. This CDR3 spans 13 amino acids. The DNA for the CDR3 is TGTGCCAGCAGCCCCAGCCCGGGATACGAGCAGTACTTC. Its protein is CASSPSPGYEQYF.

This clone appeared many times. V is TRBV20-1 and J is TRBJ1-1; 9 positions match TRBD1. The junction had 10 bases not matched to a gene; V was cut back by 3 bases and J by 5 bases. Germline V gene sequence: CDR1 DFQATT, CDR2 SNEGSKA (reference sequence). This CDR3 is built from 15 residues. In DNA, the CDR3 is TGCAGTGCTAGGTCGGACAGGGGAATAGGGACTGAAGCTTTCTTT. This translates into CSARSDRGIGTEAFF.

This clone appeared many times. The chain couples TRBV7-9 to TRBJ1-4; D ambiguous. This CDR3 contains 12 residues. Germline-derived CDR1 and CDR2 are SEHNR and FQNEAQ (reference sequence). V was pared by 1 base and J by 9 bases, with 6 bases between. The CDR3 loop is CASSLGGQKLFF. In DNA, the CDR3 is TGTGCCAGCAGCTTAGGGGGTCAAAAACTGTTTTTT.

This clone was seen ten or more times. The chain joins TRBV20-1 to TRBJ2-1; D may correspond to TRBD1 or TRBD2 (5 bases each). Looked up from germline, CDR1 is DFQATT and CDR2 is SNEGSKA (reference sequence). V lost 2 bases and J 7 bases, leaving 18 bases between the germline ends. This CDR3 contains 15 residues. This chain's CDR3 is CSARRGAGAANEQFF. For the CDR3, the DNA is TGCAGTGCTAGAAGAGGCGCCGGGGCCGCTAATGAGCAGTTCTTC.

This chain links TRBV4-3 with TRBJ2-7, with D possibly being TRBD1 (6 bases). The CDR3 loop spans 14 amino acids. The germline V and J ends were trimmed by 4 bases and 6 bases, with 16 bases remaining between them. The germline V gene encodes CDR1 LGHNA and CDR2 YSLEER. CDR3 nucleotides: TGCGCCAGCAGCCGTGACAGGTCTGTGGTCGAGCAGTACTTC. Protein: CASSRDRSVVEQYF.

This clone was recorded at least ten times. The CDR3 loop is CASKVGAGGYEKLFF. In DNA, the CDR3 is TGTGCCAGCAAGGTCGGAGCAGGGGGCTATGAAAAACTGTTTTTT. The chain carries TRBV6-1 and TRBJ1-4; 8 nucleotides match TRBD1. The germline V gene encodes CDR1 MNHNS and CDR2 SASEGT. V was clipped by 7 bases and J by 6 bases; unmatched bases: 10. This CDR3 contains 15 residues.

The chain carries TRBV20-1 and TRBJ1-5, with a weak D call TRBD1 (5 bases). The CDR3 loop spans 14 amino acids. Germline V gives CDR1 DFQATT, CDR2 SNEGSKA (reference sequence). Trimming cost V 8 bases and J 5 bases, with 19 bases left between them. The DNA for the CDR3 is TGCAGTTCTGTCAGGGAGCCGGGGTATCAGCCCCAGCATTTT. Its translation is CSSVREPGYQPQHF.

This clone was recorded at least ten times. The chain links TRBV13 to TRBJ2-1; 12 bases map to TRBD2. CDR1 PRHDT and CDR2 FYEKMQ come from the germline V gene (reference sequence). J was trimmed by 3 bases and V by 4 bases; bases with no gene match: 7. CDR3 length: 17 amino acids. The CDR3 nucleotides are TGTGCCAGCAGCTCTCGACTAGCGGGAGAGGTCTACAATGAGCAGTTCTTC. This codes for CASSSRLAGEVYNEQFF.